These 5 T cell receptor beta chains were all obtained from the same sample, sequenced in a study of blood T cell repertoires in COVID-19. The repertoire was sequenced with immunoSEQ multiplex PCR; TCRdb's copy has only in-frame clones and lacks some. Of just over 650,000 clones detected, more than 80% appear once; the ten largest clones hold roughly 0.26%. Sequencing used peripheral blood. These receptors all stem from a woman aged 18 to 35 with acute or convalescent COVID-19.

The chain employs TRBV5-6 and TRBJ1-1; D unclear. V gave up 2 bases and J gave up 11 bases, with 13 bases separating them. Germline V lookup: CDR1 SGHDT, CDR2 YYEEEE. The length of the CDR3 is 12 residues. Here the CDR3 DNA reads TGTGCCAGCAGCTTCGGTTCGACTGGGGCTTTCTTT. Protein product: CASSFGSTGAFF.

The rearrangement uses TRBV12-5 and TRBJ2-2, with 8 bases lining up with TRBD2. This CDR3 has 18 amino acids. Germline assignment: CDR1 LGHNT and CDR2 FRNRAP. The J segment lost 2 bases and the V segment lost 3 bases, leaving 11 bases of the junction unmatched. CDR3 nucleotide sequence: TGTGCTAGTGGTTTTGGCCCACTAGCGGATGGAAACACCGGGGAGCTGTTTTTT. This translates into CASGFGPLADGNTGELFF.

The CDR3 region has the DNA TGTGCCAGCAGTGAAGAGGTGGAGGGGAGAGGGGAGCTGTTTTTT. It is translated as CASSEEVEGRGELFF. This chain connects TRBV2 to TRBJ2-2, with D possibly being TRBD2 (6 bases). Germline-derived CDR1 and CDR2 are SNHLY and FYNNEI. Trimming shortened V by 1 base and J by 8 bases, and 14 bases separated the two germline ends. CDR3 length equals 15 residues.

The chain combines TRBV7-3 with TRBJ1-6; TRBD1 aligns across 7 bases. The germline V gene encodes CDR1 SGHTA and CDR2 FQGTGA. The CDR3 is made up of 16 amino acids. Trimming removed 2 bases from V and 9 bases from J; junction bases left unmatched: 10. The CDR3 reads CASSLLPAGGGSPLHF. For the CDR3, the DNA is TGTGCCAGCAGCTTACTTCCGGCAGGGGGTGGTTCACCCCTCCACTTT.

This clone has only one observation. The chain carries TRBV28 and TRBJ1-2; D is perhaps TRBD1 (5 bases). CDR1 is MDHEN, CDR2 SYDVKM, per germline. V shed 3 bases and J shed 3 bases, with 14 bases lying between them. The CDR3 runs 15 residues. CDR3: CASSLSALQDYGYTF. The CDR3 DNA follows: TGTGCCAGCAGTTTGTCAGCCCTACAGGACTATGGCTACACCTTC.